Shown below are 32 T cell receptor beta chains from a single sample sequenced in a study of shared clonotypes between healthy human individuals. Method: immunoSEQ multiplex PCR; TCRdb's copy keeps in-frame clones and lacks some. The top ten hold 51% of the sample, which has tens of thousands of clones, about 65% seen once. The material sequenced was memory CD8+ T cells sorted from blood. The sample's subset: CD45RO+ cells pooled with CCR7-negative TemRA cells. These receptors were obtained from a young man in good health.

The chain uses TRBV6-5 and TRBJ1-2; D uncertain. Germline lookup yields CDR1 MNHEY and CDR2 SVGAGI. This CDR3 has 13 residues. V lost 6 bases and J 6 bases, leaving 14 bases between the germline ends. CDR3 sequence reads: CASRPGPEDGYTF. In DNA, the CDR3 is TGTGCCAGCAGGCCAGGCCCTGAGGATGGCTACACCTTC.

The chain links TRBV28 to TRBJ1-5, with D possibly being TRBD1 (5 bases). Germline V gene data show CDR1 as MDHEN and CDR2 as SYDVKM. Trimming removed 8 bases from V and 5 bases from J, with 13 bases in between. The CDR3 contains 13 residues. The CDR3 coding sequence is TGTGCCAGCGGCTTGGGGGGAGATCAGCCCCAGCATTTT. As protein: CASGLGGDQPQHF.

The chain links TRBV5-4 to TRBJ2-2; D may be TRBD1 (5 bases). The CDR3 loop spans 11 amino acids. Germline V lookup: CDR1 SGHNT, CDR2 YYREEE (reference sequence). V was trimmed by 7 bases and J by 4 bases, leaving 5 bases between them. The CDR3 here is CASQGTGELFF. In DNA, the CDR3 is TGTGCCAGCCAGGGCACCGGGGAGCTGTTTTTT.

This chain uses TRBV2 with TRBJ1-2; 7 bases fit TRBD1. From germline, CDR1 is SNHLY and CDR2 FYNNEI. The CDR3 runs 14 residues. The J segment lost 6 bases and the V segment lost 6 bases, leaving 10 bases of the junction unmatched. The CDR3 coding sequence is TGTGCCAGCAGAGCCGGGACAGAAGAAAATGGCTACACCTTC. This gives the protein CASRAGTEENGYTF.

The gene calls are TRBV15 and TRBJ1-2; unclear D gene. This CDR3 is built from 16 residues. Trimming took 0 bases from V and 3 from J, leaving 14 bases between them. Germline V lookup: CDR1 LNHNV, CDR2 YYDKDF (reference sequence). CDR3 sequence: CATSRDHRGSDYGYTF. The CDR3 region has the DNA TGTGCCACCAGCAGAGATCATCGCGGGTCGGACTATGGCTACACCTTC.

The chain employs TRBV4-3 and TRBJ2-1; D may be TRBD2 (6 bases). CDR3 size: 16 residues. CDR1 is LGHNA, CDR2 YSLEER, per germline. V was pared by 2 bases and J by 0 bases, with 11 bases between. Here the CDR3 DNA reads TGCGCCAGCAGCCAAATCGAGCGGGTCTCCTACAATGAGCAGTTCTTC. Protein product: CASSQIERVSYNEQFF.

The V and J genes are TRBV25-1 and TRBJ2-1, with D possibly being TRBD1 (5 bases). This CDR3 region has 15 residues. Germline V CDR1 and CDR2: MGHDK, SYGVNS. Trimming shortened V by 2 bases and J by 4 bases, and 12 bases separated the two germline ends. CDR3 bases: TGTGCCAGCAGTGAAGGGGCTTACAAGTACAATGAGCAGTTCTTC. This gives the protein CASSEGAYKYNEQFF.

The chain is built from TRBV11-2 and TRBJ2-1; TRBD2 aligns across 10 bases. The CDR3 is 16 amino acids. The V gene end was trimmed by 4 bases and the J gene end by 6 bases; junction bases not matched to a gene: 9. CDR1 is SGHAT, CDR2 FQNNGV, per germline. The CDR3 DNA is TGTGCCAGCAGCTCAACTAGCGGGACTCCCTTCAATGAGCAGTTCTTC. Translating it yields CASSSTSGTPFNEQFF.

The chain links TRBV4-1 to TRBJ2-1; TRBD2 matches at 11 bases. CDR1 is MGHRA, CDR2 YSYEKL, per germline. This CDR3 has 17 amino acids. V gave up 1 base and J gave up 2 bases; unmatched junction bases: 4. CDR3 coding DNA: TGCGCCAGCAGCCAAGGGGGACTAGCGGAGGCCTACAATGAGCAGTTCTTC. It translates to CASSQGGLAEAYNEQFF.

This clone was seen a handful of times. The V call is TRBV11-2, the J call TRBJ2-7; TRBD2 matches at 8 bases. Germline V gives CDR1 SGHAT, CDR2 FQNNGV. The CDR3 consists of 15 residues. V shed 0 bases, J shed 7 bases, and the junction held 8 bases outside the gene matches. DNA of the CDR3: TGTGCCAGCAGCTTAGAATCTGTGGGACTAGAAGAGCAGTACTTC. Residues: CASSLESVGLEEQYF.

In DNA form, the CDR3 reads TGTGCCAGCAGTTTGCACGGGACAGTGGGGCCCTATGGCTACACCTTC. Translation: CASSLHGTVGPYGYTF. The gene calls are TRBV27 and TRBJ1-2, with 7 bases fitting TRBD1. V trimming: 3 bases; J trimming: 4 bases; junction bases outside the gene matches: 11. Germline-derived CDR1 and CDR2 are MNHEY and SMNVEV (reference sequence). The CDR3 extends over 16 amino acids.

The chain uses TRBV25-1 and TRBJ2-1; TRBD2 matches at 8 bases. After removal of 5 bases from V and 5 bases from J, the junction contained 8 bases not matched to a gene. The germline CDR1 and CDR2 sequences are MGHDK and SYGVNS. This CDR3 spans 15 amino acids. CDR3 loop: CASSYGGRNNNEQFF. The CDR3 nucleotides are TGTGCCAGCAGTTATGGCGGGAGGAACAACAATGAGCAGTTCTTC.

V and J are TRBV4-3 and TRBJ1-2; 9 nucleotides agree with TRBD1. V trimming: 3 bases; J trimming: 1 base; junction bases outside the gene matches: 15. Germline assignment: CDR1 LGHNA and CDR2 YSLEER. This CDR3 is built from 19 residues. CDR3 residues: CASSHPVPDRGGFNYGYTF. Written as DNA, the CDR3 is TGCGCCAGCAGCCACCCGGTCCCGGACAGGGGAGGATTTAACTATGGCTACACCTTC.

This clone was picked up a small number of times. This chain joins TRBV6-5 and TRBJ2-3, with 7 bases identical to TRBD2. The CDR3 sequence is 12 residues long. The junction had 4 bases not matched to a gene; V was cut back by 9 bases and J by 4 bases. Germline loops: CDR1 MNHEY, CDR2 SVGAGI. The CDR3 protein is CASSRGADTQYF. The CDR3 nucleotides are TGTGCCAGTAGCCGGGGGGCAGATACGCAGTATTTT.

J is TRBJ2-1 and V is TRBV6-6; a possible D gene is TRBD2 (6 bases). V was clipped by 6 bases and J by 8 bases, with 17 bases between them. The CDR3 has 14 residues. Germline CDR1 reads MNHNY; CDR2 reads SVGAGI (reference sequence). The CDR3 loop is CASSGLSALYEQFF. DNA for the CDR3: TGTGCCAGCAGCGGACTAAGCGCCTTGTATGAGCAGTTCTTC.

Here the CDR3 reads CASSLQGRGGTEAFF. DNA for the CDR3: TGTGCCAGCAGCCTCCAAGGGCGTGGGGGCACTGAAGCTTTCTTT. The chain couples TRBV16 to TRBJ1-1; possibly TRBD1 for D (5 bases). Per germline, CDR1 KGHSY and CDR2 FQNENV. The CDR3 contains 15 residues. V lost 4 bases and J lost 4, with 16 bases in between. The variable domain in full, with the rest retrieved from reference TRBV16 and TRBJ1-1, is GEEVAQTPKHLVRGEGQKAKLYCAPIKGHSYVFWYQQVLKNEFKFLISFQNENVFDETGMPKERFSAKCLPNSPCSLEIQATKLEDSAVYFCASSLQGRGGTEAFFGQGTRLTVV.

This chain connects TRBV19 to TRBJ2-2; no reliable D call. Between the trimmed V and J ends, which lost 1 base and 1 base, there was a span of 4 bases. From germline, CDR1 is LNHDA and CDR2 SQIVND (reference sequence). CDR3 size: 14 residues. The CDR3 reads CASSIGLNTGELFF. The CDR3 nucleotides are TGTGCCAGTAGTATAGGCCTGAACACCGGGGAGCTGTTTTTT. The full variable domain, with the rest looked up from reference TRBV19 and TRBJ2-2, is DGGITQSPKYLFRKEGQNVTLSCEQNLNHDAMYWYRQDPGQGLRLIYYSQIVNDFQKGDIAEGYSVSREKKESFPLTVTSAQKNPTAFYLCASSIGLNTGELFFGEGSRLTVL.

The V gene is TRBV5-5, the J gene TRBJ2-1; D might be TRBD2 (5 bases). Germline V gene sequence: CDR1 SGHKS, CDR2 YYEKEE (reference sequence). The CDR3 contains 14 residues. Trimming cost V 7 bases and J 9 bases, with 20 bases left between them. The CDR3 region has the DNA TGTGCCAGCTCCCCTGGGAGTTCGGACTCTGAGCAGTTCTTC. This encodes CASSPGSSDSEQFF.

V and J are TRBV7-6 and TRBJ2-5; D is perhaps TRBD1 (6 bases). CDR1 and CDR2 from the germline V gene are SGHVS and FNYEAQ. This CDR3 has 22 amino acids. The germline V and J ends were trimmed by 2 bases and 5 bases, with 36 bases remaining between them. CDR3 bases: TGTGCCAGCAGCTTAATTGTGGGACAAGGGTCCTATAAGCCAGGGGTGTGGGAGACCCAGTACTTC. Translation gives CASSLIVGQGSYKPGVWETQYF.

J is TRBJ2-3 and V is TRBV7-9; 9 nucleotides agree with TRBD2. J was trimmed by 3 bases and V by 3 bases; bases with no gene match: 7. There are 16 residues in the CDR3. Germline V lookup: CDR1 SEHNR, CDR2 FQNEAQ (reference sequence). The CDR3 sequence is CASSFLSGSGTDTQYF. CDR3 DNA: TGTGCCAGCAGCTTCCTTAGCGGGAGCGGAACAGATACGCAGTATTTT.

This clone was recorded once. The chain employs TRBV5-6 and TRBJ1-2; no firm D call. This CDR3 contains 14 residues. Germline V gene lookup returns CDR1 SGHDT and CDR2 YYEEEE. V dropped 1 base and J dropped 2 bases, with 9 bases sitting between them. The CDR3 is CASSLLQANYGYTF. In DNA, the CDR3 is TGTGCCAGCAGCTTGTTGCAGGCGAACTATGGCTACACCTTC.

This clone occurred a few times. CDR3 nucleotides: TGTGCCAGATCCGGGGGACTAGCGGGACTAAGCTCCTACAATGAGCAGTTCTTC. Its translation: CARSGGLAGLSSYNEQFF. The chain joins TRBV2 to TRBJ2-1, with TRBD2 identical over 13 bases. This CDR3 region has 18 residues. Trimming at V came to 9 bases and at J to 0 bases, leaving 11 bases not matched to a gene. Per germline, CDR1 SNHLY and CDR2 FYNNEI.

The chain uses TRBV28 and TRBJ2-7; TRBD1 is a possible D gene (6 bases). There are 12 residues in the CDR3. V dropped 10 bases and J dropped 4 bases, with 14 bases sitting between them. The V gene's germline CDR1 is MDHEN and CDR2 SYDVKM. The CDR3 reads CAIGDTAYEQYF. In nucleotides, the CDR3 is TGTGCCATCGGGGACACGGCATACGAGCAGTACTTC.

Details on this clone: In the same sample, other DNA sequences code for this CDR3. The chain recombines TRBV2 with TRBJ2-7, with 10 bases that match TRBD1. Germline V gene data show CDR1 as SNHLY and CDR2 as FYNNEI. Germline trimming cut 0 bases from V and 4 bases from J; bases unmatched to any gene: 3. The CDR3 length is 15 residues. CDR3 bases: TGTGCCAGCAGTGAAGCCAGGGACAGGGGATACGAGCAGTACTTC. Its protein product is CASSEARDRGYEQYF.

This clone appeared a few times. The chain is built from TRBV7-9 and TRBJ1-5, with 7 bases fitting TRBD1. This CDR3 comprises 14 residues. Unmatched junction bases numbered 10, after V lost 5 bases and J lost 9 bases. Germline CDR1 is SEHNR and CDR2 is FQNEAQ (reference sequence). Written as DNA, the CDR3 is TGTGCCAGCAGCACCGGACAGGCCCCATGGCCCCAGCATTTT. Encoded protein: CASSTGQAPWPQHF.

Concerning this clone itself: The sample has other DNA sequences that encode this CDR3 too. The V and J genes are TRBV6-5 and TRBJ2-7; D ambiguous. Trimming cost V 6 bases and J 1 base, with 7 bases left between them. Germline loops: CDR1 MNHEY, CDR2 SVGAGI. CDR3 length equals 12 residues. CDR3: CASRGISYEQYF. The CDR3, as DNA: TGTGCCAGCAGAGGGATATCCTACGAGCAGTACTTC.

This clone was detected a few times. This chain connects TRBV28 to TRBJ2-5, with 8 bases that match TRBD1. Germline trimming cut 4 bases from V and 1 base from J; bases unmatched to any gene: 14. This CDR3 is built from 18 residues. CDR1 and CDR2 (germline): MDHEN, SYDVKM. CDR3 nucleotides: TGTGCCAGCAGTTCCGGACAGGGAGCGTTCGGGACCCAAGAGACCCAGTACTTC. Translated: CASSSGQGAFGTQETQYF.

This chain connects TRBV5-6 to TRBJ2-2; maybe TRBD2 (6 bases). Between the trimmed V and J ends, which lost 2 bases and 7 bases, there was a span of 9 bases. CDR3 size: 13 residues. Germline V gene data show CDR1 as SGHDT and CDR2 as YYEEEE. The CDR3 DNA is TGTGCCAGCAGCTTTACTAGCTACGGGGAGCTGTTTTTT. Translating gives CASSFTSYGELFF. The variable domain in full, with the rest retrieved from reference TRBV5-6 and TRBJ2-2, is DAGVTQSPTHLIKTRGQQVTLRCSPKSGHDTVSWYQQALGQGPQFIFQYYEEEERQRGNFPDRFSGHQFPNYSSELNVNALLLGDSALYLCASSFTSYGELFFGEGSRLTVL.

This clone has more than one count but fewer than ten. CDR3 amino acids: CAWSVSAGLNYGYTF. DNA of the CDR3: TGTGCCTGGAGTGTATCGGCAGGACTGAACTATGGCTACACCTTC. The chain uses TRBV30 and TRBJ1-2; D is unclear. Germline V CDR1 and CDR2: GTSNPN, SVGIG (reference sequence). Trimming took 0 bases from V and 2 from J, leaving 13 bases between them. The CDR3 sequence is 15 residues long.

The V call is TRBV19, the J call TRBJ2-7, with TRBD1 matching over 10 bases. The CDR3 has 14 amino acids. Germline CDR1 reads LNHDA; CDR2 reads SQIVND (reference sequence). The V gene end was trimmed by 4 bases and the J gene end by 5 bases; junction bases not matched to a gene: 5. The CDR3, as DNA: TGTGCCAGTAGTAAGACAGGGGGCAACGACGAGCAGTACTTC. Translated: CASSKTGGNDEQYF.

This clone was counted a few times. This sequence joins TRBV14 and TRBJ2-1, with D perhaps matching TRBD1 (5 bases). V was cut by 6 bases and J by 4 bases, with 19 bases left in between. CDR1 is SGHDN and CDR2 is FVKESK in the germline V gene. The CDR3 runs 16 residues. The CDR3 nucleotides are TGTGCCAGCAGTCCCATGACCTCAGGGTTGTACAATGAGCAGTTCTTC. It encodes CASSPMTSGLYNEQFF.

Remarks on this clone: Other DNA sequences from this sample encode an identical CDR3 as well. The rearrangement links TRBV5-4 to TRBJ2-5, with D perhaps TRBD2 (6 bases). Trimming cost V 0 bases and J 1 base, with 10 bases left between them. This CDR3 comprises 15 residues. Germline V gene sequence: CDR1 SGHNT, CDR2 YYREEE (reference sequence). The CDR3 DNA sequence: TGTGCCAGCAGCTTGGGGGGCGGGACCCAAGAGACCCAGTACTTC. As protein: CASSLGGGTQETQYF.